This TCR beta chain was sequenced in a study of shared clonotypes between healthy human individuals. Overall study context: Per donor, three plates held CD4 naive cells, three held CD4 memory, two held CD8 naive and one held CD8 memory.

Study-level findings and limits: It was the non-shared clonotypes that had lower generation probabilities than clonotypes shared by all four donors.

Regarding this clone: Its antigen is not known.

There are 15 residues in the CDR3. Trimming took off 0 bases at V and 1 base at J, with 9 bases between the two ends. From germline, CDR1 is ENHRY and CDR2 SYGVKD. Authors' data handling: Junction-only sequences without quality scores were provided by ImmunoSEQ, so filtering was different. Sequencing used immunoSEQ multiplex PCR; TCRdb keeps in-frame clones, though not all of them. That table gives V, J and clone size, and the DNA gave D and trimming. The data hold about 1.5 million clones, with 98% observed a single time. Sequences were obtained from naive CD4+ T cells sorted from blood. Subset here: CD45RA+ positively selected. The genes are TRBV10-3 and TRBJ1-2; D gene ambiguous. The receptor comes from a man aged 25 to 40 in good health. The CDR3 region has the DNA TGTGCCATCAGTGAGTCGAGTGTGGTTAACTATGGCTACACCTTC. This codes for CAISESSVVNYGYTF.